These 28 T cell receptor beta chains originate from one sample sequenced in a study of blood T cell repertoires in COVID-19. The data were produced by immunoSEQ multiplex PCR, yet TCRdb's version contains in-frame clones alone and is incomplete. The sample contains about 87,000 clones, about 71% of which appear only once. Sequences were obtained from peripheral blood. The origin of the receptors is a woman in her forties or fifties with acute or convalescent COVID-19.

The chain uses TRBV29-1 and TRBJ2-2, with 8 positions matching TRBD1. Germline CDR1 is SQVTM and CDR2 is ANQGSEA. J was trimmed by 0 bases and V by 7 bases; bases with no gene match: 1. CDR3 size: 13 residues. Written as DNA, the CDR3 is TGCAGCGGACAGGGGTCGAACACCGGGGAGCTGTTTTTT. This codes for CSGQGSNTGELFF.

The genes are TRBV2 and TRBJ2-1; 12 bases are shared with TRBD1. Germline CDR1 is SNHLY and CDR2 is FYNNEI. CDR3 size: 14 residues. Germline trimming cut 6 bases from V and 10 bases from J; bases unmatched to any gene: 7. The CDR3 here is CASSAGQGAGEQFF. The CDR3 coding sequence is TGTGCCAGCAGCGCGGGACAGGGGGCAGGCGAGCAGTTCTTC.

CDR3: CASIRAGLNEKLFF. The CDR3, as DNA: TGTGCCAGCATCCGGGCAGGGCTCAATGAAAAACTGTTTTTT. This chain uses TRBV6-5 with TRBJ1-4; possibly TRBD1 for D (5 bases). This CDR3 comprises 14 residues. Per the germline V gene, CDR1 is MNHEY and CDR2 is SVGAGI. Trimming stripped 7 bases from V and 5 bases from J, with 14 bases between.

V gene TRBV5-4 combines with J gene TRBJ1-6; D not certain. The CDR3 covers 16 residues. Germline-derived CDR1 and CDR2 are SGHNT and YYREEE (reference sequence). Trimming shortened V by 2 bases and J by 5 bases, and 14 bases separated the two germline ends. The CDR3 DNA sequence: TGTGCCAGCAGCTTAGTCGGGGATTTGGATAATTCACCCCTCCACTTT. Translating it yields CASSLVGDLDNSPLHF.

The rearrangement joins TRBV28 to TRBJ1-2; maybe TRBD1 (6 bases). This CDR3 contains 13 residues. With 8 bases removed from V and 4 bases from J, the gap between germline ends came to 14 bases. CDR1 and CDR2 from the germline V gene are MDHEN and SYDVKM. The CDR3 loop is CASSRGASYGYTF. The CDR3 DNA is TGTGCCAGCTCTCGGGGGGCCTCCTATGGCTACACCTTC.

J is TRBJ2-3 and V is TRBV27; TRBD2 matches 8 bases. Trimming cost V 5 bases and J 2 bases; bases outside gene matches: 3. The CDR3 totals 14 residues. Germline loops: CDR1 MNHEY, CDR2 SMNVEV (reference sequence). As DNA, the CDR3 is TGTGCCAGCAGTACTAGCGGAAACACAGATACGCAGTATTTT. It is translated as CASSTSGNTDTQYF.

The rearrangement uses TRBV7-8 and TRBJ1-2, with 9 bases that match TRBD1. Germline assignment: CDR1 SGHVS and CDR2 FQNEAQ. The CDR3 length is 14 residues. The trim removed 4 bases at V and 3 bases at J, leaving 3 bases unmatched. CDR3 in amino acids: CASSSTGGDYGYTF. The CDR3 coding sequence is TGTGCCAGCAGCTCCACAGGGGGCGACTATGGCTACACCTTC.

CDR3 in DNA: TGTGCCAGCAGCCCTTACGCTGCGTCAGGAGGGGCCAACGTCCTGACTTTC. Protein product: CASSPYAASGGANVLTF. The rearrangement uses TRBV7-3 and TRBJ2-6; D is ambiguous. Germline CDR1 and CDR2: SGHTA and FQGTGA. This CDR3 has 17 residues. Trimming removed 5 bases at V and 4 bases at J, with 18 bases between.

J is TRBJ2-7 and V is TRBV6-5, with D perhaps matching TRBD2 (6 bases). V lost 5 bases and J 2 bases, leaving 13 bases between the germline ends. Per the germline V gene, CDR1 is MNHEY and CDR2 is SVGAGI. This CDR3 region has 14 residues. This CDR3 is CASSKGLGTYEQYF. The CDR3 coding sequence is TGTGCCAGCAGTAAGGGACTGGGAACCTACGAGCAGTACTTC.

The chain joins TRBV14 to TRBJ2-7; 9 bases match TRBD1. V lost 4 bases and J lost 3; bases outside the gene matches: 10. The CDR3 length is 16 residues. Germline V gene lookup returns CDR1 SGHDN and CDR2 FVKESK. DNA of the CDR3: TGTGCCAGCAGCCCCCCCCAAGGGACAGGGCGCTACGAGCAGTACTTC. Translating it yields CASSPPQGTGRYEQYF.

The V call is TRBV18, the J call TRBJ2-1; TRBD2 matches 14 bases. Germline V lookup: CDR1 KGHSH, CDR2 LQKENI. Losses at the gene ends were 3 bases for V and 0 bases for J; bases not matched to a gene: 4. The CDR3 runs 18 residues. The CDR3 spells CASSPGTSGGLSYNEQFF. The CDR3 DNA reads as TGTGCCAGCTCACCGGGGACTAGCGGGGGACTCTCCTACAATGAGCAGTTCTTC.

The chain couples TRBV19 to TRBJ1-1; D gene unclear. The germline V and J ends were trimmed by 1 base and 8 bases, with 5 bases remaining between them. The CDR3 sequence is 11 residues long. The germline CDR1 and CDR2 sequences are LNHDA and SQIVND (reference sequence). The CDR3 nucleotides are TGTGCCAGTAGTATAGGCGGGGAAGCTTTCTTT. This encodes CASSIGGEAFF.

The gene calls are TRBV11-1 and TRBJ1-2; 9 bases fit TRBD1. After removal of 5 bases from V and 4 bases from J, the junction contained 11 bases not matched to a gene. The germline V gene has CDR1 SGHAT and CDR2 FQDESV (reference sequence). This CDR3 has 16 amino acids. This CDR3 is CASSGQGIGMFYGYTF. CDR3 sequence (DNA): TGTGCCAGCAGCGGACAGGGGATTGGAATGTTCTATGGCTACACCTTC. The full variable domain, rest sourced from reference TRBV11-1 and TRBJ1-2, is EAEVAQSPRYKITEKSQAVAFWCDPISGHATLYWYRQILGQGPELLVQFQDESVVDDSQLPKDRFSAERLKGVDSTLKIQPAELGDSAMYLCASSGQGIGMFYGYTFGSGTRLTVV.

This chain uses TRBV15 with TRBJ1-3; D is perhaps TRBD1 (6 bases). The CDR3 totals 16 residues. Germline V lookup: CDR1 LNHNV, CDR2 YYDKDF (reference sequence). V was trimmed by 3 bases and J by 0 bases, leaving 12 bases between them. The CDR3 nucleotides read TGTGCCACCAGCAGTCCCTCAGGGGTCTCTGGAAACACCATATATTTT. Translation: CATSSPSGVSGNTIYF.

The chain uses TRBV6-5 and TRBJ2-1, with TRBD2 matching over 14 bases. The length of the CDR3 is 15 residues. The V and J ends lost 6 bases and 3 bases, in that order; junction bases with no gene match: 1. From germline, CDR1 is MNHEY and CDR2 SVGAGI. CDR3 sequence (DNA): TGTGCCAGCAGGACTAGCGGGGGGGGCTACAATGAGCAGTTCTTC. Encoded protein: CASRTSGGGYNEQFF.

The sample holds a few counts of this clone. V usage is TRBV4-1 and J usage is TRBJ2-6; 8 bases line up with TRBD2. Trimming took 7 bases from V and 4 from J; bases not matched to a gene: 9. Germline CDR1 reads MGHRA; CDR2 reads YSYEKL. The CDR3 totals 16 residues. CDR3: CASTGGGGSGANVLTF. DNA for the CDR3: TGCGCCAGCACCGGAGGCGGGGGGTCAGGGGCCAACGTCCTGACTTTC.

The V gene is TRBV7-2, the J gene TRBJ2-1; TRBD2 matches 8 bases. J lost 9 bases, V lost 1 base, and 8 bases had no gene match. CDR3 length: 15 amino acids. Germline CDR1 and CDR2: SGHTA and FQGNSA. CDR3 sequence reads: CASSLVAGPLGEQFF. CDR3 nucleotides: TGTGCCAGCAGCTTAGTAGCGGGGCCCTTGGGTGAGCAGTTCTTC.

The rearrangement joins TRBV28 to TRBJ2-2, with no clear D. In germline, CDR1 is MDHEN, CDR2 SYDVKM. Trimming left V 3 bases short and J 0 bases short, with 8 bases between. CDR3 size: 15 residues. The CDR3: CASSFRQANTGELFF. DNA for the CDR3: TGTGCCAGCAGTTTTCGACAAGCGAACACCGGGGAGCTGTTTTTT.

The chain links TRBV7-6 to TRBJ1-2, with D tentatively TRBD1 (5 bases). The CDR3 spans 12 residues. Germline loops: CDR1 SGHVS, CDR2 FNYEAQ. Trimming removed 8 bases from V and 6 bases from J, with 13 bases in between. The CDR3 DNA follows: TGTGCCAGCCGTGGCGGGGGGGATGGCTACACCTTC. This codes for CASRGGGDGYTF.

The chain recombines TRBV11-3 with TRBJ1-1, with 9 bases aligning to TRBD1. Per the germline V gene, CDR1 is SGHNT and CDR2 is YENEEA. The CDR3 has 13 residues. After removal of 1 base from V and 9 bases from J, the junction contained 3 bases not matched to a gene. The CDR3 sequence: CASSLVGQGKAFF. CDR3 nucleotides: TGTGCCAGCAGCTTAGTGGGACAGGGTAAAGCTTTCTTT.

This clone was counted a few times. The chain employs TRBV2 and TRBJ1-2, with D maybe TRBD1 (5 bases). The CDR3 is 12 amino acids. V gave up 4 bases and J gave up 13 bases, with 16 bases separating them. Germline V gene lookup returns CDR1 SNHLY and CDR2 FYNNEI. CDR3 sequence: CASSGIARGGTF. The CDR3, as DNA: TGTGCCAGCAGTGGTATTGCTAGGGGCGGCACCTTC.

V and J are TRBV28 and TRBJ2-7, with D hard to call. Per germline, CDR1 MDHEN and CDR2 SYDVKM. V was cut by 7 bases and J by 2 bases, with 12 bases left in between. This CDR3 spans 13 amino acids. CDR3 residues: CASTNKNTYEQYF. The CDR3 bases are TGTGCCAGCACCAACAAGAACACCTACGAGCAGTACTTC.

This sequence joins TRBV7-9 and TRBJ2-2; no clear D. This CDR3 contains 13 residues. Germline values: CDR1 SEHNR, CDR2 FQNEAQ (reference sequence). The ends were cut back, 4 bases at V and 7 bases at J, with 10 bases in the middle. The CDR3: CASSSFGGGELFF. Written as DNA, the CDR3 is TGTGCCAGCAGCTCCTTTGGCGGCGGGGAGCTGTTTTTT.

The chain is built from TRBV6-5 and TRBJ2-3, with TRBD1 as a possible D gene (6 bases). In germline, CDR1 is MNHEY, CDR2 SVGAGI. The CDR3 has 15 amino acids. V gave up 6 bases and J gave up 0 bases, with 13 bases separating them. The CDR3 region has the DNA TGTGCCAGCAGCGTCAGGGGCTCTAGCACAGATACGCAGTATTTT. The encoded protein is CASSVRGSSTDTQYF.

The rearrangement uses TRBV11-1 and TRBJ2-7, with D possibly TRBD1 on 6 matching bases. Trimming took off 3 bases at V and 1 base at J, with 10 bases between the two ends. Germline loops: CDR1 SGHAT, CDR2 FQDESV (reference sequence). This CDR3 region has 14 residues. The CDR3 region has the DNA TGTGCCAGCAGCTTGATTACAGGGTCCTACGAGCAGTACTTC. The encoded protein is CASSLITGSYEQYF.

V gene TRBV2 combines with J gene TRBJ1-1, with D hard to call. This CDR3 comprises 15 residues. Deletions cut 6 bases from V and 5 bases from J, with 19 bases between. The germline CDR1 and CDR2 sequences are SNHLY and FYNNEI. CDR3 nucleotide sequence: TGTGCCAGCAGCGCCCGGGCTGTTTCGGGGACTGAAGCTTTCTTT. This encodes CASSARAVSGTEAFF. Full variable domain (missing parts from reference TRBV2 and TRBJ1-1): EPEVTQTPSHQVTQMGQEVILRCVPISNHLYFYWYRQILGQKVEFLVSFYNNEISEKSEIFDDQFSVERPDGSNFTLKIRSTKLEDSAMYFCASSARAVSGTEAFFGQGTRLTVV.

This rearrangement joins TRBV9 to TRBJ1-2, with no clear D. CDR1 and CDR2 (germline): SGDLS, YYNGEE. CDR3 size: 15 residues. Trimming pared 0 bases from V and 3 bases from J, leaving 12 bases between. The CDR3 region is CASSVASVPHYGYTF. In DNA form, the CDR3 reads TGTGCCAGCAGCGTAGCCTCAGTCCCCCACTATGGCTACACCTTC.

This chain connects TRBV27 to TRBJ2-1, with a tentative D call TRBD2 (6 bases). Trimming removed 8 bases from V and 3 bases from J, with 11 bases in between. The CDR3 is 13 amino acids. The germline V gene encodes CDR1 MNHEY and CDR2 SMNVEV (reference sequence). The CDR3 DNA follows: TGTGCCAGCCGGGACGGGGGCTACAATGAGCAGTTCTTC. As protein: CASRDGGYNEQFF.